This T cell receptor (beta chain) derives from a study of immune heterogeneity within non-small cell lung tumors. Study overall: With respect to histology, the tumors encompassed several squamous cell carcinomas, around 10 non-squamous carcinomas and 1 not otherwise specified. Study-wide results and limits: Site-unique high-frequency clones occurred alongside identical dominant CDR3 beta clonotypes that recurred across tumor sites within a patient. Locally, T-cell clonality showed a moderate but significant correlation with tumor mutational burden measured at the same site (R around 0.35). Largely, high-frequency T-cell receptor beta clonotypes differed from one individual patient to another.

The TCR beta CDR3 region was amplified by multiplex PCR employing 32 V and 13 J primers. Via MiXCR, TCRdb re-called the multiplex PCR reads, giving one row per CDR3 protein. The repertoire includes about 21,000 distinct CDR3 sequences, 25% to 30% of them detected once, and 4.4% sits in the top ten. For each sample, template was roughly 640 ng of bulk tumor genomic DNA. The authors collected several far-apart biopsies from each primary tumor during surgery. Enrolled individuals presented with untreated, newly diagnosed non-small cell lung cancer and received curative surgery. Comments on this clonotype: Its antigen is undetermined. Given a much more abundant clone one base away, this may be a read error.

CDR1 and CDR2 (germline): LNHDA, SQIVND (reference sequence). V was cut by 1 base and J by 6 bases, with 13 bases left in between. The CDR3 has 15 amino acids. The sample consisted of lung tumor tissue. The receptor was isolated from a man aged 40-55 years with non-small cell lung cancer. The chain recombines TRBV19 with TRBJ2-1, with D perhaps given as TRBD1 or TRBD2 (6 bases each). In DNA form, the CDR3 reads TGTGCCAGTAGTATAGGGGGGGCCAGCTTCAATGAGCAGTTCTTC. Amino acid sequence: CASSIGGASFNEQFF.